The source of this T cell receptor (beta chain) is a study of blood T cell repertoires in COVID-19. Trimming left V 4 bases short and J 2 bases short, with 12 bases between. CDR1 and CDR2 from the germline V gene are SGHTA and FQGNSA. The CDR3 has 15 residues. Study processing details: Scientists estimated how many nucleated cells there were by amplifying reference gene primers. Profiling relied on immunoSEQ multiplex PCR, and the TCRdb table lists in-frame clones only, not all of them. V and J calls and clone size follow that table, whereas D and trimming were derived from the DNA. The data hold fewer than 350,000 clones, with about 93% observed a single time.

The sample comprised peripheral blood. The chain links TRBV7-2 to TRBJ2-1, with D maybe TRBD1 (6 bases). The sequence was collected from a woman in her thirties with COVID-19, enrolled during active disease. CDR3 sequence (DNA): TGTGCCAGCAGCTCGCTTCGGACAGCCTACAATGAGCAGTTCTTC. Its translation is CASSSLRTAYNEQFF.